One and the same sample provided the 20 T cell receptor beta chains below, sequenced in a study of blood T cell repertoires in COVID-19. Libraries were prepared by immunoSEQ multiplex PCR; TCRdb keeps only in-frame clonotypes and omits some of them. The top ten clones hold just over 5% of a sample with over 40,000 clones, approximately 90% of them seen once. The specimen was peripheral blood. The receptors were gathered from a man aged 65 to 85 with acute or convalescent COVID-19.

The CDR3 coding sequence is TGTGCCAGCAGCCGTAGCGCACTAGCGAACACCGGGGAGCTGTTTTTT. Its protein product is CASSRSALANTGELFF. V and J are TRBV7-6 and TRBJ2-2; the D gene is possibly TRBD2 (5 bases). The CDR3 consists of 16 residues. Germline V gene sequence: CDR1 SGHVS, CDR2 FNYEAQ. The germline V and J ends were trimmed by 5 bases and 0 bases, with 13 bases remaining between them.

The rearrangement links TRBV7-8 to TRBJ2-1; 7 bases agree with TRBD1. This CDR3 is 16 amino acids long. The germline V gene has CDR1 SGHVS and CDR2 FQNEAQ. V shed 5 bases, J shed 8 bases, and the junction held 15 bases outside the gene matches. The chain's CDR3 is CASSTIVRGQVDEQFF. The CDR3 region has the DNA TGTGCCAGCAGCACAATAGTGAGAGGACAGGTCGATGAGCAGTTCTTC.

This chain uses TRBV4-2 with TRBJ2-3, with a weak D call TRBD2 (5 bases). This CDR3 is 15 amino acids long. Germline loops: CDR1 LGHNA, CDR2 YNFKEQ. Trimming stripped 0 bases from V and 6 bases from J, with 13 bases between. The CDR3 DNA follows: TGTGCCAGCAGCCAAGAACTGCGGGTGAGGGATACGCAGTATTTT. Translating it yields CASSQELRVRDTQYF.

The rearrangement uses TRBV30 and TRBJ2-1; 7 positions match TRBD2. From germline, CDR1 is GTSNPN and CDR2 SVGIG (reference sequence). J gave up 2 bases and V 3 bases, and 4 bases lay outside the gene matches. This CDR3 has 14 amino acids. CDR3 in DNA: TGTGCCTGGAGGATACTAGCGCCCTACAATGAGCAGTTCTTC. It is translated as CAWRILAPYNEQFF.

The chain joins TRBV7-2 to TRBJ1-3; 11 nucleotides agree with TRBD1. Germline values: CDR1 SGHTA, CDR2 FQGNSA. The V and J ends lost 4 bases and 3 bases, in that order; junction bases with no gene match: 5. This CDR3 is 16 amino acids long. In nucleotides, the CDR3 is TGTGCCAGCAGCTGGGGACAGGGGGTCGGTGGAAACACCATATATTTT. Translated: CASSWGQGVGGNTIYF.

The gene calls are TRBV5-5 and TRBJ2-3, with a possible D match to TRBD1 (6 bases). Per germline, CDR1 SGHKS and CDR2 YYEKEE (reference sequence). V dropped 3 bases and J dropped 2 bases, with 19 bases sitting between them. This CDR3 has 17 amino acids. The CDR3 sequence is CASSSRQGYGSTDTQYF. CDR3 DNA sequence: TGTGCCAGCAGCTCAAGGCAGGGGTATGGGTCCACAGATACGCAGTATTTT.

The V gene is TRBV18, the J gene TRBJ2-1, with no clear D. The CDR3 is 15 residues long. V dropped 4 bases and J dropped 3 bases, with 13 bases sitting between them. Germline CDR1 reads KGHSH; CDR2 reads LQKENI. The CDR3 nucleotides are TGTGCCAGCTCACTGACTTTATCGCTCTACAATGAGCAGTTCTTC. Translation: CASSLTLSLYNEQFF.

This rearrangement joins TRBV28 to TRBJ1-5; weak D call: TRBD1 (5 bases). V was clipped by 7 bases and J by 2 bases, with 15 bases between them. The CDR3 is made up of 15 amino acids. Germline V gene lookup returns CDR1 MDHEN and CDR2 SYDVKM. The CDR3 region is CASTRGGYGNQPQHF. The CDR3 DNA is TGTGCCAGCACCCGGGGGGGTTATGGCAATCAGCCCCAGCATTTT.

The chain is built from TRBV7-3 and TRBJ2-3; D may be TRBD2 (5 bases). CDR3 size: 17 residues. Germline V gene data show CDR1 as SGHTA and CDR2 as FQGTGA. V was pared by 5 bases and J by 0 bases, with 18 bases between. The CDR3 DNA sequence: TGTGCCAGCAGCCCCTCTCTCCGGGGTACTAGCACAGATACGCAGTATTTT. Translation: CASSPSLRGTSTDTQYF.

V gene TRBV27 combines with J gene TRBJ1-1; 7 bases align to TRBD1. Germline CDR1 reads MNHEY; CDR2 reads SMNVEV (reference sequence). With 6 bases clipped from V and 7 bases from J, the junction kept 8 bases outside the gene matches. CDR3 size: 13 residues. The CDR3 coding sequence is TGTGCCAGCAGCTTCCAGGGGGGAAATGAAGCTTTCTTT. Amino acids: CASSFQGGNEAFF.

This chain uses TRBV4-1 with TRBJ2-1; 15 bases agree with TRBD2. Trimming at V came to 5 bases and at J to 9 bases, leaving 8 bases not matched to a gene. The CDR3 spans 16 residues. Germline V gene data show CDR1 as MGHRA and CDR2 as YSYEKL. DNA for the CDR3: TGCGCCAGCAGCTCGGGACTAGCGGGGGGTAAGTTTGAGCAGTTCTTC. Translating gives CASSSGLAGGKFEQFF.

The sample holds one count of this clone. The chain recombines TRBV21-1 with TRBJ2-3; TRBD2, the table's D call, was not compared with the DNA. TRBV21-1 is assigned pseudogene status. This CDR3 spans 18 amino acids. Here the CDR3 reads CASSTSPPRTRFWYTQYF. The DNA for the CDR3 is TGTGCCAGCAGCACGTCCCCGCCAAGAACTAGATTCTGGTATACGCAGTATTTT.

This chain uses TRBV5-6 with TRBJ1-1; 7 bases are shared with TRBD1. Germline CDR1 SGHDT, CDR2 YYEEEE. The J segment lost 5 bases and the V segment lost 4 bases, leaving 5 bases of the junction unmatched. The CDR3 totals 13 residues. In DNA form, the CDR3 reads TGTGCCAGCAGCCCCGGGACAGCTACTGAAGCTTTCTTT. Its translation is CASSPGTATEAFF.

This rearrangement joins TRBV19 to TRBJ2-7, with D perhaps matching TRBD2 (5 bases). Trimming took 5 bases from V and 4 from J, leaving 15 bases between them. This CDR3 contains 14 residues. From germline, CDR1 is LNHDA and CDR2 SQIVND (reference sequence). CDR3 DNA: TGTGCCAGTAGTTCGCGGGTCTTCAAATACGAGCAGTACTTC. It codes for CASSSRVFKYEQYF.

J is TRBJ2-7 and V is TRBV5-1; TRBD1 is a possible D gene (5 bases). The CDR3 loop spans 14 amino acids. V was pared by 0 bases and J by 5 bases, with 12 bases between. The V gene's germline CDR1 is SGHRS and CDR2 YFSETQ. The CDR3 region is CASSLASQGNEQYF. CDR3 in DNA: TGCGCCAGCAGCTTGGCTTCGCAGGGCAACGAGCAGTACTTC.

This chain joins TRBV2 and TRBJ1-2; D is unresolved. Trimming pared 2 bases from V and 7 bases from J, leaving 11 bases between. There are 13 residues in the CDR3. The germline gives CDR1 SNHLY, CDR2 FYNNEI. The CDR3 sequence is CASSESGRGGYTF. The CDR3 bases are TGTGCCAGCAGTGAATCGGGGAGAGGTGGCTACACCTTC.

The CDR3 protein is CASSSDRVRSYEQYF. The CDR3 DNA reads TGTGCCAGCAGTTCGGACAGGGTGAGATCCTACGAGCAGTACTTC. The genes are TRBV6-5 and TRBJ2-7; 8 nucleotides agree with TRBD1. Germline CDR1 is MNHEY and CDR2 is SVGAGI. The CDR3 spans 15 residues. The V and J ends lost 4 bases and 1 base, in that order; junction bases with no gene match: 6.

This clone was observed once. The J gene is TRBJ1-1, the V gene TRBV11-1; D gene uncertain. V was shortened by 2 bases and J by 1 base, with 5 bases between the two germline ends. The CDR3 contains 13 residues. Germline lookup yields CDR1 SGHAT and CDR2 FQDESV (reference sequence). CDR3 sequence reads: CASSLIGNTEAFF. The DNA of the CDR3 is TGTGCCAGCAGCTTAATCGGGAACACTGAAGCTTTCTTT.

V is TRBV7-9 and J is TRBJ1-4, with 8 nucleotides matching TRBD1. The CDR3 runs to 17 residues. V was pared by 5 bases and J by 6 bases, with 14 bases of the junction left unmatched. Germline CDR1 and CDR2: SEHNR and FQNEAQ (reference sequence). The CDR3 protein is CASSPLTGQGAHEKLFF. The DNA for the CDR3 is TGTGCCAGCAGCCCTCTTACCGGGCAGGGGGCCCATGAAAAACTGTTTTTT.

V and J are TRBV30 and TRBJ2-3; 7 bases fit TRBD2. The CDR3 is made up of 13 amino acids. CDR1 is GTSNPN and CDR2 is SVGIG in the germline V gene (reference sequence). V lost 4 bases to trimming and J lost 2 bases; unmatched junction nucleotides: 3. The CDR3 sequence is CAWTSGYTDTQYF. The CDR3 DNA follows: TGTGCCTGGACTAGCGGATACACAGATACGCAGTATTTT.